This T cell receptor (beta chain) was observed in a study of identical twins. Points from the study as a whole: Twin-shared out-of-frame alpha sequences showed excess low generation probability.

V lost 2 bases and J 8 bases, leaving 6 bases between the germline ends. This CDR3 spans 11 amino acids. Of note for this clonotype: Its antigen remains unknown.

TCRdb independently ran MiXCR on the 5' RACE reads; one entry per CDR3 protein. Of 500,000 to 650,000 distinct CDR3 sequences listed, roughly 7.2% are singletons. This same sample was also part of a study on yellow fever vaccine responses in identical twins.

This clonotype originated in a woman aged 18-30 years in good health. The chain employs TRBV12-3 or TRBV12-4 and TRBJ1-1, with unresolved D. The source material was PBMCs. The CDR3 nucleotides are TGTGCCAGCAGTTTAAGTTGGGAAGCTTTCTTT. Amino acids: CASSLSWEAFF.